This T cell receptor beta chain was sequenced for a study of human T cells and chemical hapten exposure. On the study more broadly: 0.01% DPC was applied to the upper back in patch tests, which were read at 6 days. Whole-study results and caveats: Counts of expanded TCRs (at PT1) showed a positive correlation with patch test score. Following DPC sensitization, TCRs present above 1 in 1000 frequency showed no change.

As the library was built, unique molecular identifiers were attached to individual cDNA molecules. Each CDR3 protein gets one entry after TCRdb re-called the RACE reads with MiXCR. The sample lists 45,000 to 60,000 distinct CDR3 sequences, roughly a tenth occurring once. This clonotype was seen repeatedly, ten times or more. Antigen: not known. Time point noted: pre-sensitization, week 0. Treatment of the sample: therapeutic diphenylcyclopropenone sensitization with weekly scalp DPC. CDR3 size: 15 residues. V was pared by 5 bases and J by 1 base, with 12 bases between. CDR1 and CDR2 (germline): SGHTA, FQGNSA.

Specimen: whole blood, collected in connection with sensitization to the hapten diphenylcyclopropenone (DPC). This receptor was obtained from a woman in her 40s with alopecia areata. Some clones in this sample may be carry-over from other donors' samples. This chain joins TRBV7-2 and TRBJ1-5; D possibly corresponds to TRBD1 (5 bases). The CDR3, as DNA: TGTGCCAGCAGCCAGCTGGGGGGAAGCAATCAGCCCCAGCATTTT. It specifies CASSQLGGSNQPQHF.